The sequence of this TCR beta chain was determined in a study of neoadjuvant anti-PD-1 for oral cavity cancer. TCRdb's copy holds only in-frame clones and misses some; the assay was immunoSEQ multiplex PCR. This sample has about 80,000 clones, with under 85% found just once. The ends were cut back, 4 bases at V and 3 bases at J, with 9 bases in the middle. The CDR3 runs to 13 residues. Germline CDR1 WSHSY, CDR2 SAAADI. The origin of this receptor is a person aged 40 to 85 with oral cavity squamous cell carcinoma. This rearrangement joins TRBV10-2 to TRBJ1-2; possible D gene TRBD1, 5 bases. Material: PBMCs, obtained before nivolumab (anti-PD-1) treatment. The CDR3 is CASSVRGDYGYTF. The CDR3 DNA reads TGCGCCAGCAGTGTTCGGGGGGACTATGGCTACACCTTC.